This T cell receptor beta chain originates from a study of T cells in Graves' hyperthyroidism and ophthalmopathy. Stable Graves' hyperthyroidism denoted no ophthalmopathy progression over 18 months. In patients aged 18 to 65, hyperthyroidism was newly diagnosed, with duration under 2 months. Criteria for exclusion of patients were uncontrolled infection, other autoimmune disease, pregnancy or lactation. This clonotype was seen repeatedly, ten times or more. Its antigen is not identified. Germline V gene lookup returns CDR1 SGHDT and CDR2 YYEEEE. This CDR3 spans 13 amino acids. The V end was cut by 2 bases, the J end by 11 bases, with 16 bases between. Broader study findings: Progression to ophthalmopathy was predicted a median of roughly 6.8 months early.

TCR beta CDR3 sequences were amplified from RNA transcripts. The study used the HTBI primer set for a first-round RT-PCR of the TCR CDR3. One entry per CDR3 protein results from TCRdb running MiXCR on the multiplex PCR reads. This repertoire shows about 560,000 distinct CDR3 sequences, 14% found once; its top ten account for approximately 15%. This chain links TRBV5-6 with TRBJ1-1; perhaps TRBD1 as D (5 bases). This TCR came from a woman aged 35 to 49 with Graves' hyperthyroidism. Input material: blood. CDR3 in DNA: TGTGCCAGCAGCTTTTCAGGGAATTGGGCGGCTTTCTTT. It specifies CASSFSGNWAAFF.